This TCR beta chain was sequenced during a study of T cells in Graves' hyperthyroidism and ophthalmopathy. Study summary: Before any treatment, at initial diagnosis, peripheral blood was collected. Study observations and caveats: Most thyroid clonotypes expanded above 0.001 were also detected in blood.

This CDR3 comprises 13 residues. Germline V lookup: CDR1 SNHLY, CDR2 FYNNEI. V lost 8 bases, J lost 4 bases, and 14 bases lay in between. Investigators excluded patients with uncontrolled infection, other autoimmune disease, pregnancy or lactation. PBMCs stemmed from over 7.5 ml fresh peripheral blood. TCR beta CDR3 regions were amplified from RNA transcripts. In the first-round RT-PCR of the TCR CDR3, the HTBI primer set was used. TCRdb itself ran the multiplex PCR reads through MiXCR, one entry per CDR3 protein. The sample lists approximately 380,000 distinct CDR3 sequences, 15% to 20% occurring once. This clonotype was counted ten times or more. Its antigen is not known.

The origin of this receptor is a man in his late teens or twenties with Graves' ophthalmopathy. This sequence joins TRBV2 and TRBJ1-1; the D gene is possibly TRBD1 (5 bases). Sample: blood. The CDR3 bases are TGTGCCAGCTCCCCAGGGTTTGGCACTGAAGCTTTCTTT. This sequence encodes CASSPGFGTEAFF.